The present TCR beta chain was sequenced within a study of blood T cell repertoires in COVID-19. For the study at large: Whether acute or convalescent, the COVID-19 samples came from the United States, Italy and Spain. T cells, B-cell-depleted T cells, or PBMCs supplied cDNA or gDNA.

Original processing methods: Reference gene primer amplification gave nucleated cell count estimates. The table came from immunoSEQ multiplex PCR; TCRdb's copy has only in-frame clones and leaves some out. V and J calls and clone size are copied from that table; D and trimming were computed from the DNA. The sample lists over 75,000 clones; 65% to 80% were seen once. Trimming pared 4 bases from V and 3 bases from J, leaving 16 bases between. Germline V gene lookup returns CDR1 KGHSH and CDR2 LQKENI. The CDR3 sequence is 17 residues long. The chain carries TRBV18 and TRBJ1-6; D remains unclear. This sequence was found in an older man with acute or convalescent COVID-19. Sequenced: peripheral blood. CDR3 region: CASSQDGRAVYNSPLHF. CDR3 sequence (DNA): TGTGCCAGCTCACAGGATGGGCGGGCGGTCTATAATTCACCCCTCCACTTT.